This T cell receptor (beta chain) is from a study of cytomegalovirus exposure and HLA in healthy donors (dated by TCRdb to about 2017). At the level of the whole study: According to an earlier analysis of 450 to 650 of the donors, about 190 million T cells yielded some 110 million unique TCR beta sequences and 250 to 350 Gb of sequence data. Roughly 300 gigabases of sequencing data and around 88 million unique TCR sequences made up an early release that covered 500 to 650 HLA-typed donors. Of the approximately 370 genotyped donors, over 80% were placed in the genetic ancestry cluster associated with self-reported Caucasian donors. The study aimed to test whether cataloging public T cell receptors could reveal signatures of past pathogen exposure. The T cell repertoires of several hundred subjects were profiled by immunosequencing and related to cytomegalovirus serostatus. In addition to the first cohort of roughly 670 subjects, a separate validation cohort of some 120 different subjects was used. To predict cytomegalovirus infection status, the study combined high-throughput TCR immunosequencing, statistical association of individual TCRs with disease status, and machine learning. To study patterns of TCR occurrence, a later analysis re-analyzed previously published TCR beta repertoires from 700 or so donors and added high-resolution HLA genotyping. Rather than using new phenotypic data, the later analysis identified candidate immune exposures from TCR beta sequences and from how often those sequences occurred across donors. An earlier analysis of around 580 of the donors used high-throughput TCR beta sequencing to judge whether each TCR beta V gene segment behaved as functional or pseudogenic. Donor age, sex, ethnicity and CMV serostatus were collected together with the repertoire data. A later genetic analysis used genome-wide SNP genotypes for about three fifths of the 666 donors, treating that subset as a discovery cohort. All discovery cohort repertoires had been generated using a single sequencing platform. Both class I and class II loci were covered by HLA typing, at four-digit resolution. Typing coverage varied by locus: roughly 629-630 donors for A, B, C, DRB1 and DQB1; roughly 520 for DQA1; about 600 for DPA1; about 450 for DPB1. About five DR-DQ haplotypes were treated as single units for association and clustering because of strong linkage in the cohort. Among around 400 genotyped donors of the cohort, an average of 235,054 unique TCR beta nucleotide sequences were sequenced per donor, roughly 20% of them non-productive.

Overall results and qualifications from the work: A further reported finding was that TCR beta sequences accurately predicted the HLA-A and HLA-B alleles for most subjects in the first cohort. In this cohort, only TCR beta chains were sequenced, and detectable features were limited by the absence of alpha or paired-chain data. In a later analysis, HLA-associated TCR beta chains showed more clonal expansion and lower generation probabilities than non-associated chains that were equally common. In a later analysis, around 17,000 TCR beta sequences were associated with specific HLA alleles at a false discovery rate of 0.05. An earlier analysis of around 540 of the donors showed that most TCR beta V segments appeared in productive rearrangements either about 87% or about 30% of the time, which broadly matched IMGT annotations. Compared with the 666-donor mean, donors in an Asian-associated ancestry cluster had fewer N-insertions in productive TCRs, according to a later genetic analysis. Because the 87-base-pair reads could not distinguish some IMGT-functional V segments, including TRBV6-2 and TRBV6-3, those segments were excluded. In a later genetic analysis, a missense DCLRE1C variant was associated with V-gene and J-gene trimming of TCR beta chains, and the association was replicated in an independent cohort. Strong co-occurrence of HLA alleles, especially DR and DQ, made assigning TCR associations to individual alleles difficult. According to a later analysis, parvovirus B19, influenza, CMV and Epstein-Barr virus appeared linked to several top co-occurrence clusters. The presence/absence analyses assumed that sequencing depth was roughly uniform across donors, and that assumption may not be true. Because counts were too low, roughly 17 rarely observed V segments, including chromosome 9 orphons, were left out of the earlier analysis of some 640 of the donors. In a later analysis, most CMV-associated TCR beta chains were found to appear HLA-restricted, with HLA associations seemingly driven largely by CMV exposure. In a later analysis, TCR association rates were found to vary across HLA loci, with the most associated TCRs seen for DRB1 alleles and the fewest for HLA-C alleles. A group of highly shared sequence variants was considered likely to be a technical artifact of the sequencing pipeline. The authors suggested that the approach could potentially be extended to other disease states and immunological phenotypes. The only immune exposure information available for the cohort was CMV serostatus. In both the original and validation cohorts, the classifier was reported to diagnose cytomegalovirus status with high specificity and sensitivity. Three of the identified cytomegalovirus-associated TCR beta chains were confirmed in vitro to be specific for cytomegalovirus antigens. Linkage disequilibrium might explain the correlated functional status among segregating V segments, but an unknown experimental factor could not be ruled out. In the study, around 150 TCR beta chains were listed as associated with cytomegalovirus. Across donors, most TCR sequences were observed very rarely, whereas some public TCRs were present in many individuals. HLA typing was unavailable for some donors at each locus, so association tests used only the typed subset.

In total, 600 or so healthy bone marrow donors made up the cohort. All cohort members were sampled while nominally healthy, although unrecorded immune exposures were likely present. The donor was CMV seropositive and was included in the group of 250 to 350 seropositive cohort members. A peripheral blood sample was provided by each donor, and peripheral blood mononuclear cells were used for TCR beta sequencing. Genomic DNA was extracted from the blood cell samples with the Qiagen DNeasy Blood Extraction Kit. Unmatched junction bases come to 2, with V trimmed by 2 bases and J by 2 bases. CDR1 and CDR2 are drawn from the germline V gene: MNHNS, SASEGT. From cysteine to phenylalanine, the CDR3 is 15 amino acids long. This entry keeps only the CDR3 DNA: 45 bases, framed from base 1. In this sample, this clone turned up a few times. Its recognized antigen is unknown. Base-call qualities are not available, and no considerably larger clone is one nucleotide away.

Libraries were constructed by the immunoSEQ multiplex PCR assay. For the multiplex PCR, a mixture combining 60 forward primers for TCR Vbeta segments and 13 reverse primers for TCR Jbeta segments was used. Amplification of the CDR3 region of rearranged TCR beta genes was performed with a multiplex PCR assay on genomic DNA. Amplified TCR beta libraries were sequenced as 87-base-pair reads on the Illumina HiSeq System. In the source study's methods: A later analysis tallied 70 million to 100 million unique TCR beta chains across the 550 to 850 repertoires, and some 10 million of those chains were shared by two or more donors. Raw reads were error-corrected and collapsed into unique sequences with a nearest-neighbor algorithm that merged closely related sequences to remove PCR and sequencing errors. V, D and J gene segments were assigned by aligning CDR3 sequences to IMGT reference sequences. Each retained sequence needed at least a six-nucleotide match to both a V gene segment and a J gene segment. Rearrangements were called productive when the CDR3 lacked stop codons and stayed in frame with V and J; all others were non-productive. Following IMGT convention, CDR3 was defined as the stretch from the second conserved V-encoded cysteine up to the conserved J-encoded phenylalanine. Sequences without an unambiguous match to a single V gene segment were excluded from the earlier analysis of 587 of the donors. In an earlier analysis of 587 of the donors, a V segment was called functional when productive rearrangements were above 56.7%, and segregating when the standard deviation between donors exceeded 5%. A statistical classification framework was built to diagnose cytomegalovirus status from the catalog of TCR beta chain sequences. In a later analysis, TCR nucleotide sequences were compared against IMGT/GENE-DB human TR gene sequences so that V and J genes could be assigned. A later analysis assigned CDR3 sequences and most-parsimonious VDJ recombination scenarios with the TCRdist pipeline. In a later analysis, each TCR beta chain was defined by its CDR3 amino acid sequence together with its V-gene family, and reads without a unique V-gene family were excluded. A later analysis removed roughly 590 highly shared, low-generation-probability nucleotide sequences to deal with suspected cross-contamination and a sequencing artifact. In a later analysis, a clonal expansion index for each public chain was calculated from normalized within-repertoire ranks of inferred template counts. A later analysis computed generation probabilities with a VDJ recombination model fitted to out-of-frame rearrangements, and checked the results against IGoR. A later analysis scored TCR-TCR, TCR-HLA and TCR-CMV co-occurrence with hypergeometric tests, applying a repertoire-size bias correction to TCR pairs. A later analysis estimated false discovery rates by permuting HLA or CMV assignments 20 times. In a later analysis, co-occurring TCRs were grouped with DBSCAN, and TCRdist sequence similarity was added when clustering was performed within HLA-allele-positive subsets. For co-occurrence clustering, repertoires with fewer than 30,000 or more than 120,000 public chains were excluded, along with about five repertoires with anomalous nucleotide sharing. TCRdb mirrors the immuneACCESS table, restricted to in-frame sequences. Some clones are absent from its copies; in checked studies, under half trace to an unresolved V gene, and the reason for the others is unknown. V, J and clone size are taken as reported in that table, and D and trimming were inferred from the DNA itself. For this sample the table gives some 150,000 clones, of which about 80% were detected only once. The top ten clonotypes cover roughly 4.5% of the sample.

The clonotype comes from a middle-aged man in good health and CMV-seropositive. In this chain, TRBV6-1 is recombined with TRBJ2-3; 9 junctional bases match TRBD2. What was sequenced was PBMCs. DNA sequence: TGTGCCAGCAGTGAATTAGCGGGGGACACAGATACGCAGTATTTT. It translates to CASSELAGDTDTQYF.